This T cell receptor beta chain was identified in a study of CD8+CD57+ T cells in acquired aplastic anemia. Study details: DNA recovered from sorted CD4+ and CD8+ cells had a mean of roughly 3 ug.

Both TCR beta VDJ combination and CDR3 sequence profiling were carried out. Genomic DNA was the template for this profiling. From the reads, TCRdb called clonotypes with MiXCR, one entry per CDR3 protein. This sample yields 400,000 to 450,000 distinct CDR3 sequences, of which around 72% are seen a single time; 3% to 5% belongs to the top ten. In the case of this clonotype: The conserved phenylalanine or tryptophan is not found at the CDR3 terminus, so this likely reflects a read error.

The CDR3 has 14 amino acids. The germline gives CDR1 MGHRA, CDR2 YSYEKL. Material for sequencing was sorted CD4+, CD8+, or CD8+CD57+ T cells (not recorded which) from PBMCs. The chain links TRBV4-1 to TRBJ1-2, with 9 bases identical to TRBD1. This TCR came from a human donor in good health, serving as a control. Written as DNA, the CDR3 is TGTGCCAGCAGTGAGCCAGAGACAGGGGGTCTCTACACCCTC. Its protein product is CASSEPETGGLYTL.